This T cell receptor beta chain was recovered during a study of shared clonotypes between healthy human individuals. Assay used: immunoSEQ multiplex PCR; TCRdb lists only in-frame clones, some missing. Among 2,500,000 or so clones, approximately 90% were seen once, and the ten largest hold under 0.15%. Looked up from germline, CDR1 is SGHNT and CDR2 is YYREEE (reference sequence). The CDR3 runs to 15 residues. V shed 0 bases and J shed 1 base, with 10 bases lying between them. The V and J genes are TRBV5-4 and TRBJ2-5, with no clear D. The TCR sequence derives from a man between 18 and 29 years old in good health. Input material: naive CD4+ T cells sorted from blood. The subset here: CD45RA+ positively selected. The CDR3 DNA reads as TGTGCCAGCAGCTTGGGTGGAAACACCCAAGAGACCCAGTACTTC. It encodes CASSLGGNTQETQYF.